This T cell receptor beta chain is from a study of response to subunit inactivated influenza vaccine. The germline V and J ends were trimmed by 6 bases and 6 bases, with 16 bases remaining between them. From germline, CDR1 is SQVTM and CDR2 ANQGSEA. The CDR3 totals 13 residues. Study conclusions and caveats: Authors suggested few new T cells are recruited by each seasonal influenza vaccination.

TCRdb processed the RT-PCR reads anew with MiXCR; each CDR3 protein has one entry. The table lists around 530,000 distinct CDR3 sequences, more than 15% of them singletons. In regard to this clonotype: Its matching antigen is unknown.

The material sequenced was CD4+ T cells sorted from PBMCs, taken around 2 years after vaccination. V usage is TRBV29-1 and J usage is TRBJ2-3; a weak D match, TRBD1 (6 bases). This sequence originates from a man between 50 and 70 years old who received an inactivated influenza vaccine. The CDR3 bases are TGCAGCGTCCGTTTGAATCAGGGGGATACGCAGTATTTT. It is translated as CSVRLNQGDTQYF.